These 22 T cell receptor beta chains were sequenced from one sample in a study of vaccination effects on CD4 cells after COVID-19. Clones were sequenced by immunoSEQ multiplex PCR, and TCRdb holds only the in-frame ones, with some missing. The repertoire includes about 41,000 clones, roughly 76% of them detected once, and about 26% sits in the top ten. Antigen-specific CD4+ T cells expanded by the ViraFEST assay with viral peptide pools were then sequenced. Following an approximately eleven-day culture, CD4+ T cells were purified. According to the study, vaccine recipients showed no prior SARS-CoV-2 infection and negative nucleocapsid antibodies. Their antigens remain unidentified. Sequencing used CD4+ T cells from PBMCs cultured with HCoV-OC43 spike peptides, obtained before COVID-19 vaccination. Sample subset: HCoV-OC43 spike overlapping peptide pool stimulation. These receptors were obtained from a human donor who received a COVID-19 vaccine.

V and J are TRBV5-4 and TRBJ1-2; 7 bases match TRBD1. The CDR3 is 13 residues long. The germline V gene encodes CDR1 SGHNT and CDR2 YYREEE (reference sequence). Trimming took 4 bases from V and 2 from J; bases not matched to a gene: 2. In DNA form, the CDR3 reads TGTGCCAGCAGCAAGGGACAGAACTATGGCTACACCTTC. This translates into CASSKGQNYGYTF.

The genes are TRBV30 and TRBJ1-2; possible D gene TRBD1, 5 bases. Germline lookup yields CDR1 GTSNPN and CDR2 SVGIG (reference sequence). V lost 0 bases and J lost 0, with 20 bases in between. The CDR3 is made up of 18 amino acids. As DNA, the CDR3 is TGTGCCTGGAGTGTGAGGAGGCAGGGAAGGATCACTAACTATGGCTACACCTTC. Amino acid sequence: CAWSVRRQGRITNYGYTF.

The CDR3: CASSRLSGQGNYGYTF. The CDR3 DNA is TGTGCCAGTAGTAGGCTGTCGGGACAGGGAAACTATGGCTACACCTTC. V and J are TRBV19 and TRBJ1-2; TRBD1 matches at 9 bases. Germline values: CDR1 LNHDA, CDR2 SQIVND (reference sequence). This CDR3 is 16 amino acids long. The V segment lost 4 bases and the J segment 2 bases; nucleotides outside the gene matches: 8.

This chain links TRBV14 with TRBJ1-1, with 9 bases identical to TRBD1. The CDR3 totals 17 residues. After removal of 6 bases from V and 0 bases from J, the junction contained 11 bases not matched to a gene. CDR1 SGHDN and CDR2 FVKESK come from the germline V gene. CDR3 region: CASRTGTGKELNTEAFF. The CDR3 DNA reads TGTGCCAGCAGAACCGGGACAGGGAAGGAGTTGAACACTGAAGCTTTCTTT.

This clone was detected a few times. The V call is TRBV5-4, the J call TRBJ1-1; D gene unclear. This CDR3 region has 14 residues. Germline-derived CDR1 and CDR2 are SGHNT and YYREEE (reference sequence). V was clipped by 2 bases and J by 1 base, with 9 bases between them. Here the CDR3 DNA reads TGTGCCAGCAGCTTCCGGACGGGGAACACTGAAGCTTTCTTT. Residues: CASSFRTGNTEAFF.

In DNA form, the CDR3 reads TGTGCCAGCAGCTTACGTTCCGGGACAGGGGGCTACAATGAGCAGTTCTTC. It yields the protein CASSLRSGTGGYNEQFF. The chain joins TRBV5-4 to TRBJ2-1, with 11 bases lining up with TRBD1. V lost 2 bases, J lost 3 bases, and 7 bases stayed unmatched. CDR1 and CDR2 (germline): SGHNT, YYREEE (reference sequence). CDR3 length equals 17 residues.

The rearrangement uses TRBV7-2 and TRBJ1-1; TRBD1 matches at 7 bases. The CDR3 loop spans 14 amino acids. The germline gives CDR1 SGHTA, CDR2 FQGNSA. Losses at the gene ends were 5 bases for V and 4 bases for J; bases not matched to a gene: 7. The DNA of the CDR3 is TGTGCCAGCAGCCGCGCCCGGGACAGCACTGAAGCTTTCTTT. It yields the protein CASSRARDSTEAFF.

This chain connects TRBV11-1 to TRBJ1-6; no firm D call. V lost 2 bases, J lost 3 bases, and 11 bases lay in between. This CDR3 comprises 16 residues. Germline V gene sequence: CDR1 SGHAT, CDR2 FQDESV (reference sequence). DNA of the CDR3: TGTGCCAGCAGCTTAAAGGGTTTGGACTATAATTCACCCCTCCACTTT. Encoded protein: CASSLKGLDYNSPLHF.

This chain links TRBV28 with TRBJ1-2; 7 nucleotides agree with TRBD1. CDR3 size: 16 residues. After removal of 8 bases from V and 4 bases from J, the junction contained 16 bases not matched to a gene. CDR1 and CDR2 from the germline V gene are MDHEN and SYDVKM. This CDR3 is CASGAGGAGAGYGYTF. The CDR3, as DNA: TGTGCCAGCGGGGCAGGGGGGGCAGGGGCGGGCTATGGCTACACCTTC.

The chain's CDR3 is CASSTGGPRDGNTEAFF. DNA of the CDR3: TGTGCCAGTAGTACAGGGGGACCCCGGGACGGGAACACTGAAGCTTTCTTT. The rearrangement uses TRBV19 and TRBJ1-1; 7 bases fit TRBD1. V dropped 4 bases and J dropped 1; count of bases not matched to a gene: 12. The length of the CDR3 is 17 residues. Per germline, CDR1 LNHDA and CDR2 SQIVND (reference sequence).

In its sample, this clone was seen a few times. CDR3 sequence reads: CASAQGRRGDTQYF. CDR3 coding DNA: TGTGCCAGCGCCCAGGGTAGGAGGGGAGATACGCAGTATTTT. V and J are TRBV5-6 and TRBJ2-3; weak D call: TRBD2 (6 bases). Germline values: CDR1 SGHDT, CDR2 YYEEEE. The CDR3 length is 14 residues. V was cut by 7 bases and J by 5 bases, with 17 bases left in between. The variable domain in full, completed from reference TRBV5-6 and TRBJ2-3, reads DAGVTQSPTHLIKTRGQQVTLRCSPKSGHDTVSWYQQALGQGPQFIFQYYEEEERQRGNFPDRFSGHQFPNYSSELNVNALLLGDSALYLCASAQGRRGDTQYFGPGTRLTVL.

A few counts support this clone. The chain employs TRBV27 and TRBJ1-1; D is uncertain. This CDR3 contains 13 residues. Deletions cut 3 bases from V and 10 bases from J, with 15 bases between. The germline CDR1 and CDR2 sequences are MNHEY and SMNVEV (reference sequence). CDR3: CASSFAGEMTAFF. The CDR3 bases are TGTGCCAGCAGTTTTGCCGGGGAAATGACAGCTTTCTTT.

CDR3 bases: TGTGCCAGTAGTATAGGCCGGACAGTTCAACATTCACCCCTCCACTTT. This translates into CASSIGRTVQHSPLHF. The chain employs TRBV19 and TRBJ1-6, with D perhaps matching TRBD1 (6 bases). The CDR3 is made up of 16 amino acids. Germline-derived CDR1 and CDR2 are LNHDA and SQIVND (reference sequence). Trimming removed 1 base from V and 8 bases from J, with 15 bases in between.

CDR3 bases: TGTGCCAGCAGTCCCTTTCGAGGTAGAAGTGGAGAGACCCAGTACTTC. Translation: CASSPFRGRSGETQYF. This chain uses TRBV6-2 or TRBV6-3 with TRBJ2-5; D gene unclear. This CDR3 comprises 16 residues. CDR1 is MNHEY, CDR2 SVGEGT, per germline. Trimming took 5 bases from V and 4 from J, leaving 20 bases between them.

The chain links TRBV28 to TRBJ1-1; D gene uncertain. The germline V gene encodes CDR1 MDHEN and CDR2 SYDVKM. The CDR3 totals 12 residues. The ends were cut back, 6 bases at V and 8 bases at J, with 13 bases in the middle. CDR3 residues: CASRSGEREAFF. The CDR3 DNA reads TGTGCCAGCAGGAGCGGGGAAAGAGAAGCTTTCTTT.

CDR3 sequence: CAWTYDSSNQPQHF. The CDR3 coding sequence is TGTGCCTGGACCTATGACAGTAGCAATCAGCCCCAGCATTTT. The chain joins TRBV30 to TRBJ1-5, with D possibly matching TRBD1 (5 bases). The V gene lost 4 bases and the J gene lost 0 bases, with 10 bases spanning the gap. CDR3 length: 14 amino acids. Germline assignment: CDR1 GTSNPN and CDR2 SVGIG (reference sequence). The complete variable domain, with remaining parts taken from reference TRBV30 and TRBJ1-5, reads SQTIHQWPATLVQPVGSPLSLECTVEGTSNPNLYWYRQAAGRGLQLLFYSVGIGQISSEVPQNLSASRPQDRQFILSSKKLLLSDSGFYLCAWTYDSSNQPQHFGDGTRLSIL.

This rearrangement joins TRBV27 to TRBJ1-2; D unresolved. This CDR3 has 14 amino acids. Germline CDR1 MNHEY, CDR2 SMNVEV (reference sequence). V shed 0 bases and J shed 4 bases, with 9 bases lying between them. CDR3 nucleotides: TGTGCCAGCAGTTTATCGCCCGGGTTCTATGGCTACACCTTC. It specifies CASSLSPGFYGYTF.

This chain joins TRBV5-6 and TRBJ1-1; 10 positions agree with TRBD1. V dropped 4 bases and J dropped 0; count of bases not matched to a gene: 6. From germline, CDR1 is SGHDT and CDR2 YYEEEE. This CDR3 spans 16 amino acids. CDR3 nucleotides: TGTGCCAGCAGCCTGGACAGGGGGAACGTGAACACTGAAGCTTTCTTT. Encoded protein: CASSLDRGNVNTEAFF.

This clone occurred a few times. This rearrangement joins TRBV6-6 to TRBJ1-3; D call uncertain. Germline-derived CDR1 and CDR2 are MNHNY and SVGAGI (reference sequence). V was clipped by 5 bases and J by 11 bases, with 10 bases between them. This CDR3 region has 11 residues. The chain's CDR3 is CASSTGPSIYF. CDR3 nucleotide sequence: TGTGCCAGCAGTACCGGGCCCTCCATATATTTT.

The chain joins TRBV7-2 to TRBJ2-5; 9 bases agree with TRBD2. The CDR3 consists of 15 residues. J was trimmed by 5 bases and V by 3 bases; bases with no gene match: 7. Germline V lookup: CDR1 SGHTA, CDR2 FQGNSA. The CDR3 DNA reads TGTGCCAGCAGCTTCTCTAGCGGGGTTATTGAGACCCAGTACTTC. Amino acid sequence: CASSFSSGVIETQYF.

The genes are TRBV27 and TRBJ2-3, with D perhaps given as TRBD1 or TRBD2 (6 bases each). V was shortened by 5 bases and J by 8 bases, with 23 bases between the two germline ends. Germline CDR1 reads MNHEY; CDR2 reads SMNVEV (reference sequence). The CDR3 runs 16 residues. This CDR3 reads CASSVTAGGWWGTQYF. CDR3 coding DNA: TGTGCCAGCAGTGTGACCGCCGGGGGCTGGTGGGGTACGCAGTATTTT.

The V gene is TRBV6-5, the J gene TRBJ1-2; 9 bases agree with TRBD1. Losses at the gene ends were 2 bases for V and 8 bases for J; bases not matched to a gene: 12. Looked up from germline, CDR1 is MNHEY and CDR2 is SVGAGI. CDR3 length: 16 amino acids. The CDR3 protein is CASSYPTGTGFHGYTF. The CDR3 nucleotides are TGTGCCAGCAGTTACCCTACCGGGACAGGGTTCCACGGCTACACCTTC.